These 20 T cell receptor beta chains share one sample of origin, sequenced in a study of T cells in Graves' hyperthyroidism and ophthalmopathy. TCR beta CDR3 region amplification was performed from RNA transcripts. TCR CDR3 underwent first-round RT-PCR with the HTBI primer set. TCRdb analysed the multiplex PCR reads with MiXCR anew, one entry per CDR3 protein. Of roughly 290,000 distinct CDR3 sequences listed, roughly 13% are singletons. The specimen sequenced was blood. The source is a young woman with Graves' hyperthyroidism that later progressed to Graves' ophthalmopathy.

This clonotype was picked up a small number of times. CDR3 DNA: TGTGCCAGTAGTATATTTGGTTATACCCAATCTGGGGCCAACGTCCTGACTTTC. This codes for CASSIFGYTQSGANVLTF. The rearrangement links TRBV19 to TRBJ2-6; D ambiguous. V shed 2 bases and J shed 1 base, with 15 bases lying between them. Germline-derived CDR1 and CDR2 are LNHDA and SQIVND (reference sequence). The CDR3 sequence is 18 residues long. Together with reference TRBV19 and TRBJ2-6, the CDR3 gives the full variable domain: DGGITQSPKYLFRKEGQNVTLSCEQNLNHDAMYWYRQDPGQGLRLIYYSQIVNDFQKGDIAEGYSVSREKKESFPLTVTSAQKNPTAFYLCASSIFGYTQSGANVLTFGAGSRLTVL.

This chain joins TRBV5-8 and TRBJ2-7, with a weak D call TRBD2 (5 bases). The CDR3 consists of 15 residues. V dropped 4 bases and J dropped 6 bases, with 20 bases sitting between them. Germline lookup yields CDR1 SGHTS and CDR2 YDEGEE. The DNA for the CDR3 is TGTGCCAGCAGCCCAGGTTACGCGGAGGATCGCGAGCAGTACTTC. It translates to CASSPGYAEDREQYF. The full variable domain, completed using reference TRBV5-8 and TRBJ2-7, is EAGVTQSPTHLIKTRGQQATLRCSPISGHTSVYWYQQALGLGLQFLLWYDEGEERNRGNFPPRFSGRQFPNYSSELNVNALELEDSALYLCASSPGYAEDREQYFGPGTRLTVT.

The sample holds many counts of this clonotype. The chain couples TRBV20-1 to TRBJ2-1; 7 nucleotides match TRBD1. CDR3 length equals 15 residues. Trimming cost V 6 bases and J 7 bases; bases outside gene matches: 15. Germline assignment: CDR1 DFQATT and CDR2 SNEGSKA (reference sequence). In nucleotides, the CDR3 is TGCAGTGCCTCCAAAGGCAGGGGGAACTTAAATGAGCAGTTCTTC. Translation: CSASKGRGNLNEQFF.

The chain is built from TRBV3-1 and TRBJ2-7; TRBD1 is a possible D gene (6 bases). V was shortened by 5 bases and J by 1 base, with 12 bases between the two germline ends. The V gene's germline CDR1 is LGHDT and CDR2 YNNKEL (reference sequence). The CDR3 is 14 residues long. DNA of the CDR3: TGTGCCAGCAGCGTCAGGGGTGAATCCTACGAGCAGTACTTC. This translates into CASSVRGESYEQYF.

This clonotype has at least ten counts. The V call is TRBV20-1, the J call TRBJ2-1, with TRBD1 matching 7 bases. Trimming at V came to 4 bases and at J to 4 bases, leaving 7 bases not matched to a gene. The CDR3 totals 14 residues. Germline V gives CDR1 DFQATT, CDR2 SNEGSKA (reference sequence). CDR3 sequence reads: CSATPRDSYNEQFF. Written as DNA, the CDR3 is TGCAGTGCTACCCCCCGGGACAGTTACAATGAGCAGTTCTTC.

At least ten counts were recorded for this clonotype. The V call is TRBV27, the J call TRBJ1-5; D gene uncertain. Germline CDR1 reads MNHEY; CDR2 reads SMNVEV (reference sequence). Between the trimmed V and J ends, which lost 3 bases and 3 bases, there was a span of 9 bases. This CDR3 has 14 residues. CDR3 DNA sequence: TGTGCCAGCAGTTTCGGAGATACCAATCAGCCCCAGCATTTT. This sequence encodes CASSFGDTNQPQHF.

This clonotype was seen a handful of times. The genes are TRBV25-1 and TRBJ1-1; D remains ambiguous. Germline lookup yields CDR1 MGHDK and CDR2 SYGVNS. Trimming removed 7 bases at V and 4 bases at J, with 22 bases between. This CDR3 has 16 residues. CDR3 in amino acids: CASIPASYPGVTEAFF. In DNA form, the CDR3 reads TGTGCCAGCATTCCCGCTTCCTACCCCGGGGTCACTGAAGCTTTCTTT.

The chain couples TRBV20-1 to TRBJ1-2; D gene unclear. Germline V gene lookup returns CDR1 DFQATT and CDR2 SNEGSKA (reference sequence). The ends were cut back, 0 bases at V and 2 bases at J, with 7 bases in the middle. CDR3 size: 13 residues. Here the CDR3 DNA reads TGCAGTGCTAGAGAAGCGGTAAACTATGGCTACACCTTC. Translating gives CSAREAVNYGYTF.

This clonotype was detected ten times or more. The rearrangement uses TRBV3-1 and TRBJ2-7; 8 nucleotides match TRBD1. V trimming: 2 bases; J trimming: 4 bases; junction bases outside the gene matches: 7. Germline V gene sequence: CDR1 LGHDT, CDR2 YNNKEL (reference sequence). The CDR3 runs to 15 residues. In DNA, the CDR3 is TGTGCCAGCAGCCAAATGACAGGGGCGGTTTACGAGCAGTACTTC. Protein product: CASSQMTGAVYEQYF.

The sample holds a few counts of this clonotype. The chain employs TRBV5-4 and TRBJ2-1; maybe TRBD2 (6 bases). CDR3 length: 15 amino acids. The germline CDR1 and CDR2 sequences are SGHNT and YYREEE (reference sequence). Trimming stripped 4 bases from V and 2 bases from J, with 13 bases between. CDR3 sequence: CASSPRDSAYNEQFF. The CDR3 coding sequence is TGTGCCAGCAGCCCCCGGGACTCTGCCTACAATGAGCAGTTCTTC.

This clonotype was observed a handful of times. The V call is TRBV7-9, the J call TRBJ1-2; D is perhaps TRBD1 (6 bases). Germline loops: CDR1 SEHNR, CDR2 FQNEAQ (reference sequence). Trimming stripped 1 base from V and 8 bases from J, with 8 bases between. The length of the CDR3 is 12 residues. The CDR3: CASSLGGRGYTF. DNA for the CDR3: TGTGCCAGCAGCTTAGGGGGGCGCGGCTACACCTTC.

The gene calls are TRBV2 and TRBJ2-4; D remains ambiguous. This CDR3 comprises 18 residues. The V gene lost 4 bases and the J gene lost 1 base, with 20 bases spanning the gap. From germline, CDR1 is SNHLY and CDR2 FYNNEI. The CDR3 DNA reads TGTGCCAGCAGTGTCAGTGTGTCCTCATTGGGGGCCAAAAACATTCAGTACTTC. Residues: CASSVSVSSLGAKNIQYF. The complete variable domain, with remaining parts taken from reference TRBV2 and TRBJ2-4, reads EPEVTQTPSHQVTQMGQEVILRCVPISNHLYFYWYRQILGQKVEFLVSFYNNEISEKSEIFDDQFSVERPDGSNFTLKIRSTKLEDSAMYFCASSVSVSSLGAKNIQYFGAGTRLSVL.

This clonotype was observed at least ten times. The chain is built from TRBV12-3 or TRBV12-4 and TRBJ1-6, with TRBD1 matching 8 bases. V trimming: 3 bases; J trimming: 7 bases; junction bases outside the gene matches: 8. The length of the CDR3 is 16 residues. CDR3: CASSLVRTGTNSPLHF. The CDR3, as DNA: TGTGCCAGCAGTTTGGTTAGGACAGGGACCAATTCACCCCTCCACTTT.

The V gene is TRBV27, the J gene TRBJ2-1; D remains unclear. The length of the CDR3 is 17 residues. V was clipped by 5 bases and J by 5 bases, with 22 bases between them. Germline-derived CDR1 and CDR2 are MNHEY and SMNVEV (reference sequence). CDR3 sequence (DNA): TGTGCCAGCAGTCCATCCCTTTTCTTAGCTGGTAACAATGAGCAGTTCTTC. The encoded protein is CASSPSLFLAGNNEQFF.

The chain employs TRBV7-8 and TRBJ2-7, with a possible D match to TRBD1 (5 bases). With 1 base removed from V and 1 base from J, the gap between germline ends came to 11 bases. The germline CDR1 and CDR2 sequences are SGHVS and FQNEAQ. The CDR3 is made up of 15 amino acids. CDR3 coding DNA: TGTGCCAGCAGCTTAGTTCCCAGGGATTCCTACGAGCAGTACTTC. This codes for CASSLVPRDSYEQYF.

At least ten counts were recorded for this clonotype. The J gene is TRBJ1-2, the V gene TRBV12-3 or TRBV12-4, with D perhaps matching TRBD1 (5 bases). The CDR3 is made up of 14 amino acids. Trimming took 3 bases from V and 6 from J, leaving 14 bases between them. The CDR3, as DNA: TGTGCCAGCAGTTTGATGGGGCCTTTGGATGGCTACACCTTC. This gives the protein CASSLMGPLDGYTF.

This clonotype appeared many times. This chain links TRBV7-9 with TRBJ2-1; no definite D call. Germline loops: CDR1 SEHNR, CDR2 FQNEAQ (reference sequence). V was clipped by 1 base and J by 8 bases, with 12 bases between them. The CDR3 has 14 residues. The CDR3: CASSLEVARDEQFF. The CDR3 nucleotides are TGTGCCAGCAGCTTAGAAGTAGCCCGAGATGAGCAGTTCTTC.

This clonotype was observed many times. This sequence joins TRBV3-1 and TRBJ1-2; tentative D call: TRBD1 (6 bases). V lost 0 bases and J lost 13, with 15 bases in between. CDR1 is LGHDT and CDR2 is YNNKEL in the germline V gene (reference sequence). There are 13 residues in the CDR3. CDR3 in amino acids: CASSQEGGETGTF. CDR3 nucleotide sequence: TGTGCCAGCAGCCAAGAGGGGGGCGAGACCGGCACCTTC.

This clonotype came up many times. CDR3: CASSPTILAGHRDEQFF. The CDR3 DNA reads TGTGCCAGCAGCCCGACCATACTAGCGGGACACAGGGATGAGCAGTTCTTC. This rearrangement joins TRBV7-9 to TRBJ2-1, with 10 nucleotides matching TRBD2. The germline CDR1 and CDR2 sequences are SEHNR and FQNEAQ (reference sequence). Unmatched junction bases numbered 15, after V lost 5 bases and J lost 8 bases. The CDR3 totals 17 residues. Full variable domain (remainder filled in from reference TRBV7-9 and TRBJ2-1): DTGVSQNPRHKITKRGQNVTFRCDPISEHNRLYWYRQTLGQGPEFLTYFQNEAQLEKSRLLSDRFSAERPKGSFSTLEIQRTEQGDSAMYLCASSPTILAGHRDEQFFGPGTRLTVL.

In regard to this clonotype: A much larger clone lies one base from this, so it may be a read error. The chain recombines TRBV12-3 or TRBV12-4 with TRBJ2-7, with D possibly matching TRBD1 (5 bases). The V gene lost 3 bases and the J gene lost 1 base, with 10 bases spanning the gap. The CDR3 totals 14 residues. The CDR3 DNA follows: TGTGCCAGCAGTTTTGAACAGGCTTCCTACGAGCAGTACTTC. It encodes CASSFEQASYEQYF.